Below, 10 T cell receptor beta chains from the same sample are listed, as sequenced in a study of blood T cells in healthy people across ages (dated by TCRdb to the mid-2010s). Library construction relied on 5' RACE. Sequencing was performed on an Illumina HiSeq 2500. A second about 7 to 12 cycle PCR used a sample-barcoded 5' primer and a J-beta primer mix. In-frame beta chains were kept once TCRdb had trimmed the public reads at Q25 with fastp and called clones with MiXCR. CDR3 protein sequences are deduplicated, and each keeps its most common genes and DNA. Present in this sample are 980,000 or so distinct CDR3 sequences, 45% to 50% of which were seen just once. The ten largest clones capture about an eighth of the sample. Sequenced material: blood. These receptors were taken from a man aged 25 to 40 in good health.

This clonotype came up a few times. V usage is TRBV2 and J usage is TRBJ2-3; either TRBD1 or TRBD2 may supply D (6 bases each). With 4 bases removed from V and 0 bases from J, the gap between germline ends came to 20 bases. This CDR3 region has 18 residues. Germline V gene lookup returns CDR1 SNHLY and CDR2 FYNNEI. The CDR3 bases are TGTGCCAGCAGTGTCCCAGGAGGGGGACTCACTAGCACAGATACGCAGTATTTT. As protein: CASSVPGGGLTSTDTQYF.

This clonotype was picked up a small number of times. The chain employs TRBV7-2 and TRBJ2-1; a weak D match, TRBD2 (6 bases). Germline CDR1 reads SGHTA; CDR2 reads FQGNSA. The CDR3 is 16 amino acids. Deletions cut 0 bases from V and 7 bases from J, with 16 bases between. The CDR3 reads CASSLAPGRGRNEQFF. CDR3 bases: TGTGCCAGCAGCTTAGCGCCAGGGCGGGGAAGGAATGAGCAGTTCTTC. The entire variable domain, with the rest obtained from reference TRBV7-2 and TRBJ2-1, is as follows: GAGVSQSPSNKVTEKGKDVELRCDPISGHTALYWYRQSLGQGLEFLIYFQGNSAPDKSGLPSDRFSAERTGGSVSTLTIQRTQQEDSAVYLCASSLAPGRGRNEQFFGPGTRLTVL.

V gene TRBV20-1 combines with J gene TRBJ1-6, with 7 bases lining up with TRBD1. The CDR3 is 17 amino acids. The germline gives CDR1 DFQATT, CDR2 SNEGSKA (reference sequence). With 3 bases clipped from V and 4 bases from J, the junction kept 12 bases outside the gene matches. This CDR3 is CSASVPGRGTYNSPLHF. CDR3 bases: TGCAGTGCTAGCGTTCCCGGCAGGGGGACTTATAATTCACCCCTCCACTTT.

This clonotype came up a few times. This CDR3 is CSLEAVGYEQYF. The CDR3 coding sequence is TGTTCCCTTGAGGCAGTTGGCTACGAGCAGTACTTC. The chain employs TRBV7-9 and TRBJ2-7; D is ambiguous. The germline V gene encodes CDR1 SEHNR and CDR2 FQNEAQ (reference sequence). The CDR3 has 12 residues.

In this sample, this clonotype turned up a few times. The chain has TRBV10-3 and TRBJ2-7, with D hard to call. Trimming took 9 bases from V and 0 from J, leaving 12 bases between them. Germline CDR1 reads ENHRY; CDR2 reads SYGVKD. The CDR3 extends over 13 amino acids. CDR3 coding DNA: TGTGCCATGCAGAGGCCCAGCTCCTACGAGCAGTACTTC. Residues: CAMQRPSSYEQYF.

V and J are TRBV30 and TRBJ2-7; weak D call: TRBD2 (5 bases). V lost 2 bases and J lost 0, with 11 bases in between. CDR3 size: 14 residues. The germline V gene has CDR1 GTSNPN and CDR2 SVGIG (reference sequence). CDR3 bases: TGTGCCTGGAGTCGGGGTTCGAGCTCCTACGAGCAGTACTTC. The encoded protein is CAWSRGSSSYEQYF.

This clonotype turned up a few times. The chain recombines TRBV29-1 with TRBJ1-1, with D hard to call. The germline V and J ends were trimmed by 4 bases and 3 bases, with 12 bases remaining between them. Per germline, CDR1 SQVTM and CDR2 ANQGSEA. The CDR3 covers 13 residues. CDR3 DNA sequence: TGCAGCGTTGGGTCAGGTCGGCACACTGAAGCTTTCTTT. Protein sequence: CSVGSGRHTEAFF.

This clonotype was found a few times. The chain carries TRBV27 and TRBJ2-5, with TRBD1 as a possible D gene (5 bases). The germline V gene encodes CDR1 MNHEY and CDR2 SMNVEV (reference sequence). The CDR3 has 16 amino acids. Deletions cut 3 bases from V and 0 bases from J, with 14 bases between. CDR3 loop: CASSFSRGSYQETQYF. In DNA, the CDR3 is TGTGCCAGCAGTTTTTCAAGGGGATCGTACCAAGAGACCCAGTACTTC.

This rearrangement joins TRBV5-1 to TRBJ2-2; D is undetermined. Trimming removed 4 bases at V and 0 bases at J, with 7 bases between. Germline V gene sequence: CDR1 SGHRS, CDR2 YFSETQ. The CDR3 length is 14 residues. In nucleotides, the CDR3 is TGCGCCAGCAGCCCCGGGTCGAACACCGGGGAGCTGTTTTTT. Amino acids: CASSPGSNTGELFF.

J is TRBJ2-2 and V is TRBV6-5; TRBD1 matches 8 bases. Germline CDR1 MNHEY, CDR2 SVGAGI. The J segment lost 0 bases and the V segment lost 5 bases, leaving 2 bases of the junction unmatched. The CDR3 is made up of 15 amino acids. This CDR3 is CASSGQGTNTGELFF. The DNA of the CDR3 is TGTGCCAGCAGTGGACAGGGAACGAACACCGGGGAGCTGTTTTTT.